This T cell receptor beta chain was sequenced in a study of blood T cell repertoires in COVID-19. Study information: The study drew acute and convalescent COVID-19 samples from the United States, Italy and Spain. In each case, the material was cDNA or gDNA derived from T cells, B-cell-depleted T cells, or PBMCs.

Trimming pared 1 base from V and 0 bases from J, leaving 8 bases between. The CDR3 sequence is 14 residues long. CDR1 and CDR2 (germline): SQVTM, ANQGSEA. Recruited during active infection, patients (from Seattle) were subsequently followed longitudinally. This clone was seen a single time. Authors' methods: For nucleated cells, counts were estimated from reference gene primer amplification. Method: immunoSEQ multiplex PCR; TCRdb's copy keeps in-frame clones and lacks some. V and J calls and clone size are copied from that table; D and trimming were computed from the DNA. The profile covers about 96,000 clones, with about 90% appearing a single time and 4.2% taken by the ten largest.

The origin of this receptor is a human donor with COVID-19, enrolled during active disease. The donor label of this sample is uncertain. The gene calls are TRBV29-1 and TRBJ2-3; possible D gene TRBD2, 5 bases. The sequenced sample was peripheral blood. The CDR3 reads CSVEGETSTDTQYF. CDR3 nucleotide sequence: TGCAGCGTTGAAGGGGAGACTAGCACAGATACGCAGTATTTT.